This note documents a single T cell receptor beta chain sequence. This sample was taken from a study of blood T cell repertoires in COVID-19. Study-level information: The samples span acute and convalescent COVID-19 from the United States, Italy and Spain. Nucleic acid was either cDNA or gDNA, and it came from T cells, B-cell-depleted T cells, or PBMCs.

With 6 bases clipped from V and 8 bases from J, the junction kept 9 bases outside the gene matches. CDR1 is SNHLY and CDR2 is FYNNEI in the germline V gene. The CDR3 covers 14 residues. Profiling relied on immunoSEQ multiplex PCR, and the TCRdb table lists in-frame clones only, not all of them. The repertoire holds about 190,000 clones, with around nine tenths as singletons. This chain uses TRBV2 with TRBJ1-2; 10 nucleotides line up with TRBD1. Sequencing was performed on peripheral blood. This TCR was recovered from a man between 18 and 35 years old with active or convalescent COVID-19. CDR3 amino acids: CASRGQGSGYGYTF. CDR3 in DNA: TGTGCCAGCAGGGGACAGGGGTCCGGGTACGGCTACACCTTC.